Sequencing of this TCR beta chain was carried out in a study of technical replicates of blood from several donors. The protocol was immunoSEQ multiplex PCR, while the TCRdb copy is restricted to in-frame clones and leaves out a portion. The sample lists about 49,000 clones; roughly 92% were seen once. CDR3 length: 11 residues. Trimming removed 4 bases from V and 7 bases from J; junction bases left unmatched: 1. Germline CDR1 SGHDT, CDR2 YYEEEE. V is TRBV5-6 and J is TRBJ2-7, with 8 bases aligning to TRBD2. The clonotype comes from a human donor in good health. Some clones in this sample may be carry-over from other donors' samples. Sequenced material: PBMCs. The DNA of the CDR3 is TGTGCCAGCAGCCGGGGGGGAGAGCAGTACTTC. The encoded protein is CASSRGGEQYF.